This TCR beta chain stems from a study of technical replicates of blood from several donors. In germline, CDR1 is MNHNS, CDR2 SASEGT. The CDR3 runs 14 residues. The V end was cut by 7 bases, the J end by 9 bases, with 19 bases between. Libraries were prepared by immunoSEQ multiplex PCR; TCRdb keeps only in-frame clonotypes and omits some of them. The table lists about 83,000 clones, roughly 92% of them singletons. The sequenced sample consisted of T cells isolated from PBMCs. This clonotype originated in a human donor in good health. The V call is TRBV6-1, the J call TRBJ2-1; a weak D match, TRBD2 (5 bases). The CDR3 loop is CASTLLGRPSEQFF. CDR3 bases: TGTGCCAGCACCCTACTAGGTAGGCCAAGTGAGCAGTTCTTC.